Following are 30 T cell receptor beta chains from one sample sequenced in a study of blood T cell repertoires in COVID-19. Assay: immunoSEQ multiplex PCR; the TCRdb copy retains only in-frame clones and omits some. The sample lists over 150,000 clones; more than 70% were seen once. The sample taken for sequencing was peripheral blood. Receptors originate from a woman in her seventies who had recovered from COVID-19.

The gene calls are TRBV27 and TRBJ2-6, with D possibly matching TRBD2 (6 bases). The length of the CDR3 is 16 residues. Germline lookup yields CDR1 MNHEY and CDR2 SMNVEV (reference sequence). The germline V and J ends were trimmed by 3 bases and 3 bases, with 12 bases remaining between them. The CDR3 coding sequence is TGTGCCAGCAGTTTCTTTAGGGGAGGTGGGGCCAACGTCCTGACTTTC. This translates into CASSFFRGGGANVLTF.

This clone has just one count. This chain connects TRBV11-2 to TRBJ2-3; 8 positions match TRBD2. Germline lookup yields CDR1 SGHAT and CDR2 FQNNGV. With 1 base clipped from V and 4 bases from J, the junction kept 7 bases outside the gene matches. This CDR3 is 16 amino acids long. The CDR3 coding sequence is TGTGCCAGCAGCTTAGGGACGACTAGCGCTCCAGATACGCAGTATTTT. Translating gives CASSLGTTSAPDTQYF.

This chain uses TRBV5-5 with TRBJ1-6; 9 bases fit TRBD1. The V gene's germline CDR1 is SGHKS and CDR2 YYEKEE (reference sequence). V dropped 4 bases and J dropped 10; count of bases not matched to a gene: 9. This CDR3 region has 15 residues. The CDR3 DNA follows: TGTGCCAGCAGCCCGCAACAGGGGGCGGAATCACCCCTCCACTTT. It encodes CASSPQQGAESPLHF.

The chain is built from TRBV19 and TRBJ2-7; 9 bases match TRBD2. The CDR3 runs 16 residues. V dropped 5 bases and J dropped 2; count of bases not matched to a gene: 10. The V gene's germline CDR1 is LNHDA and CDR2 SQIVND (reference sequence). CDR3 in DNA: TGTGCCAGTAGTCCCTGGGCTAGCGGGAAAACCTACGAGCAGTACTTC. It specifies CASSPWASGKTYEQYF.

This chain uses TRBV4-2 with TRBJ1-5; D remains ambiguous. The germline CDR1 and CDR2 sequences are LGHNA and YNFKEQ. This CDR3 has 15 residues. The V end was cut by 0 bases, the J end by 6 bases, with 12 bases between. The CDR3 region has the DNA TGTGCCAGCAGCCAAGATGGCGGGGTGGCTCAGCCCCAGCATTTT. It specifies CASSQDGGVAQPQHF.

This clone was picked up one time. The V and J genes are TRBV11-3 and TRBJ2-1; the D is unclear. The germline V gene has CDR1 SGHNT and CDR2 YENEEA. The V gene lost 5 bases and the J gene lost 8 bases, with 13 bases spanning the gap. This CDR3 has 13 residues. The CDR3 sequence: CASSLSPPDEQFF. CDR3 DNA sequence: TGTGCCAGCAGCCTCTCTCCCCCCGATGAGCAGTTCTTC.

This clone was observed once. In DNA form, the CDR3 reads TGTGCCAGCAGCTTAAGCCGGGCCGGCAGGGGCTATGGCTACACCTTC. It yields the protein CASSLSRAGRGYGYTF. The chain uses TRBV7-9 and TRBJ1-2; TRBD1 is a possible D gene (6 bases). Trimming cost V 2 bases and J 4 bases, with 17 bases left between them. The V gene's germline CDR1 is SEHNR and CDR2 FQNEAQ (reference sequence). The CDR3 totals 16 residues.

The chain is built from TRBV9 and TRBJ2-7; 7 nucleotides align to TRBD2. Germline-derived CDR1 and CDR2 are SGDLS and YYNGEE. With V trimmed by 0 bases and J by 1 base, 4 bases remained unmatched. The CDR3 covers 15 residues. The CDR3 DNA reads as TGTGCCAGCAGCGTAGGGACTAGTCTGTCCTACGAGCAGTACTTC. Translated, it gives CASSVGTSLSYEQYF.

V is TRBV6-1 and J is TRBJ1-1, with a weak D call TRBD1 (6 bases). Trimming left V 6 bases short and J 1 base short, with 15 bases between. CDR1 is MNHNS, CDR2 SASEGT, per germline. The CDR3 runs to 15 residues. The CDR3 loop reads CASSRTGTTNTEAFF. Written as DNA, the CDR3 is TGTGCCAGCAGCCGCACAGGGACCACGAACACTGAAGCTTTCTTT.

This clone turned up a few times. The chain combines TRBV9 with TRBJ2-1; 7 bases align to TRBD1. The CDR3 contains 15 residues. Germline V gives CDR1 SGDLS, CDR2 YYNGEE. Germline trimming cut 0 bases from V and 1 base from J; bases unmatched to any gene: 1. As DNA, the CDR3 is TGTGCCAGCAGCGTAGAGGGGGCGTCCTACAATGAGCAGTTCTTC. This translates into CASSVEGASYNEQFF.

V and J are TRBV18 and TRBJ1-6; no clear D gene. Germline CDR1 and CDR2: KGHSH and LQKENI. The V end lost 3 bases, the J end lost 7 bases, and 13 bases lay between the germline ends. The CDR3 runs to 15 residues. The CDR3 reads CASSPQVGRNSPLHF. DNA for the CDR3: TGTGCCAGCTCACCTCAGGTGGGCCGGAATTCACCCCTCCACTTT.

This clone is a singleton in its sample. The CDR3 coding sequence is TGTGCCAGTAGGACCGGAGGGATGAACACTGAAGCTTTCTTT. It translates to CASRTGGMNTEAFF. The chain carries TRBV19 and TRBJ1-1; D ambiguous. CDR1 LNHDA and CDR2 SQIVND come from the germline V gene (reference sequence). The CDR3 contains 14 residues. Trimming stripped 6 bases from V and 0 bases from J, with 11 bases between.

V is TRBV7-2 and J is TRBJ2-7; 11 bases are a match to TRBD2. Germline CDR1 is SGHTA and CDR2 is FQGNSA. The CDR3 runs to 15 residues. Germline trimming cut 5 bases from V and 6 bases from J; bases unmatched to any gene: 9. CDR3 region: CASSPGGSGRAEQYF. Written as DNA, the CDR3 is TGTGCCAGCAGCCCCGGGGGTAGCGGGAGGGCCGAGCAGTACTTC.

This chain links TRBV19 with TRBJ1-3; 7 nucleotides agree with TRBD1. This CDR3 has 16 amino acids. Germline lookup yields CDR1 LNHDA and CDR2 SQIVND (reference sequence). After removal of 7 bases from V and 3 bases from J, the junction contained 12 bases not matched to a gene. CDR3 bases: TGTGCCAGTACCACCACAGGGGCCCTATATGGAAACACCATATATTTT. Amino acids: CASTTTGALYGNTIYF.

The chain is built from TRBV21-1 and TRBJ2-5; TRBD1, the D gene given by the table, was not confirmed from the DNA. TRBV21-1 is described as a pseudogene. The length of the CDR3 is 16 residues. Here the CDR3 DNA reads TGTGCCAGCAGCGCCCCGGGACAGGGGGGACCAGGGACCCAGTACTTC. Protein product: CASSAPGQGGPGTQYF.

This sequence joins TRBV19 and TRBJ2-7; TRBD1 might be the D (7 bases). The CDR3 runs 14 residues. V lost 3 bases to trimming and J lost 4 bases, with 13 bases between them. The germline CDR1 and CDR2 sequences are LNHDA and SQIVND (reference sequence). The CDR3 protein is CASSMGRGVYEQYF. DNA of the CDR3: TGTGCCAGTAGTATGGGCAGGGGGGTGTACGAGCAGTACTTC.

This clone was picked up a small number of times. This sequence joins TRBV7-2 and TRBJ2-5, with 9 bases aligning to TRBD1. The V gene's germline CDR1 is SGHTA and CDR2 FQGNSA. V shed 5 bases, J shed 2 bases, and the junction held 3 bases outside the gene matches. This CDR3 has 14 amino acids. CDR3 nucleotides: TGTGCCAGCAGCCCCGGACAGGGGCAAGAGACCCAGTACTTC. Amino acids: CASSPGQGQETQYF.

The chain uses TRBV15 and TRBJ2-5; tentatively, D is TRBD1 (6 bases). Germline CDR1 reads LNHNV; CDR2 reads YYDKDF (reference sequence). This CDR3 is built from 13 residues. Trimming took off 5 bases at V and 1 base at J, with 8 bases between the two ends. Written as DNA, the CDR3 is TGTGCCACCAGCGGGGGCCCCCAAGAGACCCAGTACTTC. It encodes CATSGGPQETQYF.

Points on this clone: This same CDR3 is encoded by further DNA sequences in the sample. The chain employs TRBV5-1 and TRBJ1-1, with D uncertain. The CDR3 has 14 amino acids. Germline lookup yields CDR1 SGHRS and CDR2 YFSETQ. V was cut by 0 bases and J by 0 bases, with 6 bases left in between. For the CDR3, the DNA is TGCGCCAGCAGCTTGGGGGCCCTGAACACTGAAGCTTTCTTT. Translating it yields CASSLGALNTEAFF.

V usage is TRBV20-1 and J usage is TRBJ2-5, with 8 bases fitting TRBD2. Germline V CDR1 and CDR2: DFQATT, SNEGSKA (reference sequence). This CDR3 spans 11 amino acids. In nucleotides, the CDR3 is TGCAGAGCGGGGGCTGGAGAGACCCAGTACTTC. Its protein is CRAGAGETQYF.

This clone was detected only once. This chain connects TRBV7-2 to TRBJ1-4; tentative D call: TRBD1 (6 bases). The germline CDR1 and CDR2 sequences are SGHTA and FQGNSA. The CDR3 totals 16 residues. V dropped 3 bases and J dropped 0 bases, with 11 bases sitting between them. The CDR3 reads CASSLGATTTNEKLFF. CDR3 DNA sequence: TGTGCCAGCAGCTTGGGGGCGACTACAACTAATGAAAAACTGTTTTTT.

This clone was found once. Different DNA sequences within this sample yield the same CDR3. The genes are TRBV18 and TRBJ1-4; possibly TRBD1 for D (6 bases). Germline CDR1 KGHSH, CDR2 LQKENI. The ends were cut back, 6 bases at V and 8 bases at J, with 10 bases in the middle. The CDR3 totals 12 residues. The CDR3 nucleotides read TGTGCCAGCTCCCCGCAGGGGGAAAAACTGTTTTTT. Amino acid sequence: CASSPQGEKLFF.

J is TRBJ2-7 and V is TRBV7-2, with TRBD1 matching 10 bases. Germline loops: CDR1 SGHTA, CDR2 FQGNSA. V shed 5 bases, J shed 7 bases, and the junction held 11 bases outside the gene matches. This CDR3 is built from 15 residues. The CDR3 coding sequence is TGTGCCAGCAGCCCCCCGACAGGGGGCGCGGGGGAGCAGTACTTC. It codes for CASSPPTGGAGEQYF.

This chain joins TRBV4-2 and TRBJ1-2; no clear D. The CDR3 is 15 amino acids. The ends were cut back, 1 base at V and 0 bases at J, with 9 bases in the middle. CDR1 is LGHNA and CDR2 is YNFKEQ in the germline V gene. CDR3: CASSQGEAPNYGYTF. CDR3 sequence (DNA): TGTGCCAGCAGCCAAGGGGAGGCCCCTAACTATGGCTACACCTTC.

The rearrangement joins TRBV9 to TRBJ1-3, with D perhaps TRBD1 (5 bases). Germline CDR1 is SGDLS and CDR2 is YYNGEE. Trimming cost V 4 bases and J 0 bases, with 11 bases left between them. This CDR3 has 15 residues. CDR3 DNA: TGTGCCAGCAGCTATGGGGCGGACTCTGGAAACACCATATATTTT. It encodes CASSYGADSGNTIYF.

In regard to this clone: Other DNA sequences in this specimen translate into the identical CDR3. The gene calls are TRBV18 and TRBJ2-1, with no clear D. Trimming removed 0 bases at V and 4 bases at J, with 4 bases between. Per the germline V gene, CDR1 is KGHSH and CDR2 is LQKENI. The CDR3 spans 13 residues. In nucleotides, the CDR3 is TGTGCCAGCTCACCACCGTCTTACAATGAGCAGTTCTTC. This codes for CASSPPSYNEQFF.

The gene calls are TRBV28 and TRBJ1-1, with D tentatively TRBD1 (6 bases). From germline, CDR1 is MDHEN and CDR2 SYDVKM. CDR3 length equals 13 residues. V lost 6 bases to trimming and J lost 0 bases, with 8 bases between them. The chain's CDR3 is CASRGTLNTEAFF. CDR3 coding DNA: TGTGCCAGCAGGGGGACATTGAACACTGAAGCTTTCTTT. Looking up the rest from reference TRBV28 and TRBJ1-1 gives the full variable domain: DVKVTQSSRYLVKRTGEKVFLECVQDMDHENMFWYRQDPGLGLRLIYFSYDVKMKEKGDIPEGYSVSREKKERFSLILESASTNQTSMYLCASRGTLNTEAFFGQGTRLTVV.

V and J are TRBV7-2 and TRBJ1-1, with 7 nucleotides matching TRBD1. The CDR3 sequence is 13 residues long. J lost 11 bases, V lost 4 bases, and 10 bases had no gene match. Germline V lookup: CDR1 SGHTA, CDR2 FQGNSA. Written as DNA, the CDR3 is TGTGCCAGCAGCTACGGACAGGACCCGCCGGCTTTCTTT. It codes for CASSYGQDPPAFF.

The CDR3 region is CATSSGLMATNEKLFF. Here the CDR3 DNA reads TGTGCCACCAGCAGCGGACTCATGGCAACTAATGAAAAACTGTTTTTT. The chain couples TRBV15 to TRBJ1-4; D is unclear. V was trimmed by 3 bases and J by 0 bases, leaving 11 bases between them. The CDR3 totals 16 residues. Per germline, CDR1 LNHNV and CDR2 YYDKDF (reference sequence).

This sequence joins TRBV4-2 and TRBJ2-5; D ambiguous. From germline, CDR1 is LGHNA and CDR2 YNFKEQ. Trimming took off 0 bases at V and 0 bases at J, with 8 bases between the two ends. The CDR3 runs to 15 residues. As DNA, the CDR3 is TGTGCCAGCAGCCAAGATTGGCGGAACCAAGAGACCCAGTACTTC. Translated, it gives CASSQDWRNQETQYF.